The T cell receptor (beta chain) under discussion was sequenced for a study of regulatory T cells in long-lasting Graves disease. Findings and caveats of the study: Reduced TCR diversity was observed in persistent Graves' patients versus newly diagnosed patients. Favoring TRBV28, TRBJ1-2 and TRBJ2-5 was a feature seen in persistent disease. Samples came from peripheral blood alone, without thyroid tissue.

MiXCR, run by TCRdb on the reads, gives a single entry per CDR3 protein. The sample holds several hundred distinct CDR3 sequences, 82% seen once. With RNA extracted from PBMCs as input, the TCR library was made. With EDTA tubes as the receptacles, about 10 milliliters of peripheral blood were drawn. Turning to this clonotype: What it recognizes is unknown.

The CDR3 is 14 residues long. This TCR derives from a woman in her twenties or thirties with Graves disease. The J gene is TRBJ1-3, the V gene TRBV5-2. TRBV5-2 is recorded as a pseudogene. The sample consisted of peripheral blood mononuclear cells (PBMCs), taken with antithyroid drug treatment, in newly diagnosed or persistent Graves disease (not recorded which). The CDR3 loop is CASSLISNGNTIYF. The CDR3 bases are TGTGCCAGCAGCTTGATCAGCAATGGAAACACCATATATTTT.